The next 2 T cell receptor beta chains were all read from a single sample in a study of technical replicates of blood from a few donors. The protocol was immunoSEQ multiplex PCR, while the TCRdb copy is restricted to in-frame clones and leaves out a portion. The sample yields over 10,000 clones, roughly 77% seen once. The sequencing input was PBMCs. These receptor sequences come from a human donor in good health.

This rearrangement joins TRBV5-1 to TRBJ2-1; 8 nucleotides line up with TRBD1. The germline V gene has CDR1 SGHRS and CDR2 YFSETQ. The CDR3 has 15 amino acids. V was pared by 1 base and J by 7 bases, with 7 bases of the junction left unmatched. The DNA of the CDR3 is TGCGCCAGCAGCTTGAATGCAGGGGGCGCGAATGAGCAGTTCTTC. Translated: CASSLNAGGANEQFF.

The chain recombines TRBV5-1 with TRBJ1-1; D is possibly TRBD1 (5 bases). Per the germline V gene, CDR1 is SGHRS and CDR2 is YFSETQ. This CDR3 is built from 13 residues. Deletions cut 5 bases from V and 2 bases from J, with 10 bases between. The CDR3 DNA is TGCGCCAGCAGTTATACAGGTAACACTGAAGCTTTCTTT. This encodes CASSYTGNTEAFF.